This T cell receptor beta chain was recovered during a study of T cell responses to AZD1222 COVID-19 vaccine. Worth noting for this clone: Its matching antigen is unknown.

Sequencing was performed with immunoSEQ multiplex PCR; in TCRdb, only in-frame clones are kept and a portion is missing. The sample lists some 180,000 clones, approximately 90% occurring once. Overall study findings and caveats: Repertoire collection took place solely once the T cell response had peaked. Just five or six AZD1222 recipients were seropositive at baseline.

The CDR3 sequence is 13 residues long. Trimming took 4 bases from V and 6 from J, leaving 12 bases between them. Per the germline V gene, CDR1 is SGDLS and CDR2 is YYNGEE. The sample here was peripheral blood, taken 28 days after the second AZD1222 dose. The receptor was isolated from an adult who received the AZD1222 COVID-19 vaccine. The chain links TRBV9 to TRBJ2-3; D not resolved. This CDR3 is CASSFSPIDTQYF. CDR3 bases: TGTGCCAGCAGCTTTTCCCCCATTGATACGCAGTATTTT.